The rows below give T cell receptor beta chains drawn from one sample of a study of CD8 T cells in ankylosing spondylitis. TCRdb re-analysed the 5' RACE reads in MiXCR, keeping a single row per CDR3 protein. Here the sample spans 85,000 to 100,000 distinct CDR3 sequences, about 9% being singletons. Sequenced sample: blood, either unsorted or a sorted T cell fraction (not recorded which). The receptors originated from a male donor with ankylosing spondylitis or in good health (not recorded which). The CDR3 runs from the conserved cysteine through the conserved F or W. The order of the fields is D gene, V gene, J gene, clone size, CDR3 protein, CDR3 DNA. The D gene is left open where the match is weak. Where a row states a size, it is once, few, many or the class of an expanded clone; other rows omit it.

D: .
V: TRBV19
J: TRBJ1-2
size: .
CDR3: CASRQGGFSNYGYTF
DNA: TGTGCCAGTAGACAAGGGGGATTTTCTAACTATGGCTACACCTTC

D: TRBD2
V: TRBV28
J: TRBJ2-3
size: .
CDR3: CASSVTSGGPPDTQYF
DNA: TGTGCCAGCAGTGTAACTAGCGGGGGGCCCCCAGATACGCAGTATTTT

D: .
V: TRBV5-1
J: TRBJ1-4
size: many
CDR3: CASSLAAQGNEKLFF
DNA: TGCGCCAGCAGCTTGGCTGCGCAGGGCAATGAAAAACTGTTTTTT

D: .
V: TRBV9
J: TRBJ2-2
size: many
CDR3: CASSVVSGEAGELFF
DNA: TGTGCCAGCAGCGTAGTCTCAGGGGAAGCCGGGGAGCTGTTTTTT

D: .
V: TRBV7-9
J: TRBJ2-1
size: .
CDR3: CASSFPGWNEQFF
DNA: TGTGCCAGCAGCTTTCCCGGGTGGAATGAGCAGTTCTTC

D: .
V: TRBV30
J: TRBJ2-5
size: .
CDR3: CAWRRLLYQETQYF
DNA: TGTGCCTGGAGACGACTACTGTACCAAGAGACCCAGTACTTC

D: .
V: TRBV7-9
J: TRBJ2-2
size: many
CDR3: CASSLGLGQTNTGELFF
DNA: TGTGCCAGCAGCCTGGGGCTTGGCCAAACGAACACCGGGGAGCTGTTTTTT

D: TRBD1
V: TRBV5-1
J: TRBJ2-1
size: few
CDR3: CASSMEGQGENEQFF
DNA: TGCGCCAGCAGCATGGAGGGACAGGGGGAGAATGAGCAGTTCTTC

D: .
V: TRBV5-1
J: TRBJ2-4
size: few
CDR3: CASSPDPSRGAKNIQYF
DNA: TGCGCCAGCAGTCCTGATCCAAGCAGGGGTGCCAAAAACATTCAGTACTTC

D: .
V: TRBV7-9
J: TRBJ1-3
size: few
CDR3: CASTPPGNTIYF
DNA: TGTGCCAGCACCCCACCTGGAAACACCATATATTTT

D: TRBD2
V: TRBV2
J: TRBJ2-3
size: many
CDR3: CASSHMTSGGSNTQYF
DNA: TGTGCCAGCAGCCACATGACTAGCGGGGGTTCAAATACGCAGTATTTT

D: TRBD2
V: TRBV7-3
J: TRBJ2-3
size: many
CDR3: CASSSGLAGSTDTQYF
DNA: TGTGCCAGCAGCTCAGGACTAGCGGGAAGCACAGATACGCAGTATTTT

D: .
V: TRBV7-3
J: TRBJ1-1
size: many
CDR3: CASSLNGWRNTEAFF
DNA: TGTGCCAGCAGCTTAAATGGTTGGAGGAACACTGAAGCTTTCTTT

D: .
V: TRBV6-1
J: TRBJ1-2
size: many
CDR3: CASSRDVSYGYTF
DNA: TGTGCCAGCAGTCGGGACGTCTCTTATGGCTACACCTTC

D: .
V: TRBV2
J: TRBJ2-1
size: many
CDR3: CASSGGRSAYNEQFF
DNA: TGTGCCAGCAGCGGAGGCCGGAGTGCCTACAATGAGCAGTTCTTC

D: TRBD2
V: TRBV28
J: TRBJ2-1
size: many
CDR3: CAITSGGADFDEQFF
DNA: TGTGCCATCACTAGCGGGGGGGCCGATTTCGATGAGCAGTTCTTC

D: .
V: TRBV6-5
J: TRBJ2-2
size: many
CDR3: CASTGDVARELFF
DNA: TGTGCCAGCACCGGGGACGTTGCCCGAGAGCTGTTTTTT

D: TRBD1
V: TRBV7-9
J: TRBJ1-6
size: many
CDR3: CASSSGQGFYNSPLHF
DNA: TGTGCCAGCAGCTCAGGACAGGGATTTTATAATTCACCCCTCCACTTT

D: TRBD2
V: TRBV5-1
J: TRBJ2-5
size: many
CDR3: CASSLAPSGQETQYF
DNA: TGCGCCAGCAGCTTAGCCCCTAGCGGCCAAGAGACCCAGTACTTC

D: .
V: TRBV9
J: TRBJ2-3
size: many
CDR3: CASSAQTSTDTQYF
DNA: TGTGCCAGCAGCGCTCAGACGAGCACAGATACGCAGTATTTT

D: TRBD1
V: TRBV7-6
J: TRBJ1-1
size: few
CDR3: CASSSTPGTGESEAFF
DNA: TGTGCCAGCAGCTCAACCCCCGGGACAGGAGAATCTGAAGCTTTCTTT

D: .
V: TRBV7-8
J: TRBJ2-1
size: few
CDR3: CASSFEGTYNEQFF
DNA: TGTGCCAGCAGCTTCGAGGGTACATACAATGAGCAGTTCTTC

D: TRBD2
V: TRBV3-1
J: TRBJ2-7
size: .
CDR3: CASSQDVRGGVKHEQYF
DNA: TGTGCCAGCAGCCAAGATGTGCGCGGGGGGGTAAAGCACGAGCAGTACTTC

D: .
V: TRBV29-1
J: TRBJ2-1
size: many
CDR3: CSGSPGDNEQFF
DNA: TGCAGCGGCTCGCCGGGAGACAATGAGCAGTTCTTC

D: .
V: TRBV5-1
J: TRBJ2-3
size: few
CDR3: CASSLSRLGADTQYF
DNA: TGCGCCAGCAGCTTGTCGCGTCTAGGGGCAGATACGCAGTATTTT

D: .
V: TRBV29-1
J: TRBJ2-3
size: few
CDR3: CSVGVGTDTQYF
DNA: TGCAGCGTTGGGGTGGGGACAGATACGCAGTATTTT

D: TRBD1
V: TRBV15
J: TRBJ2-1
size: many
CDR3: CATSRDRTGSYNEQFF
DNA: TGTGCCACCAGCAGAGATCGGACAGGGTCCTACAATGAGCAGTTCTTC

D: .
V: TRBV15
J: TRBJ1-1
size: .
CDR3: CATSDTSGGPEAFF
DNA: TGTGCCACCAGCGACACCAGTGGGGGCCCTGAAGCTTTCTTT

D: .
V: TRBV3-1
J: TRBJ2-1
size: many
CDR3: CASSQDQPGGANEQFF
DNA: TGTGCCAGCAGCCAAGATCAGCCAGGGGGGGCGAATGAGCAGTTCTTC

D: .
V: TRBV27
J: TRBJ2-3
size: .
CDR3: CASSSPHPGRDTQYF
DNA: TGTGCCAGCAGTTCCCCCCACCCCGGTAGAGATACGCAGTATTTT

D: .
V: TRBV20-1
J: TRBJ1-4
size: many
CDR3: CSGGWSGTNEKLFF
DNA: TGCAGCGGGGGTTGGTCAGGGACTAATGAAAAACTGTTTTTT

D: TRBD2
V: TRBV20-1
J: TRBJ2-4
size: many
CDR3: CSAREVAGLAGPLAKNIQYF
DNA: TGCAGTGCTAGAGAGGTGGCGGGACTAGCGGGGCCTCTAGCCAAAAACATTCAGTACTTC

D: .
V: TRBV11-3
J: TRBJ2-2
size: few
CDR3: CASSLEGASTGELFF
DNA: TGTGCCAGCAGTTTGGAGGGGGCTTCAACCGGGGAGCTGTTTTTT

D: TRBD2
V: TRBV11-2
J: TRBJ2-5
size: .
CDR3: CAGSLERLAGTTQYF
DNA: TGTGCCGGCAGCTTAGAAAGACTAGCGGGTACGACCCAGTACTTC

D: TRBD1
V: TRBV23-1
J: TRBJ1-5
size: many
CDR3: CASSNRGGFNQPQHF
DNA: TGCGCCAGCAGTAACAGGGGAGGATTCAATCAGCCCCAGCATTTT